This T cell receptor (beta chain) comes out of a study of T cells after yellow fever vaccination. The CDR3 runs to 15 residues. CDR1 DFQATT and CDR2 SNEGSKA come from the germline V gene (reference sequence). Germline trimming cut 2 bases from V and 10 bases from J; bases unmatched to any gene: 7. One entry per CDR3 protein, called by TCRdb with MiXCR from the 5' RACE reads. Among approximately 300,000 distinct CDR3 sequences, about 6.9% were seen once, and the ten largest hold 15% to 20%. Source: PBMCs, taken roughly 45 days after the first yellow fever vaccination. The receptor's source is a man between 18 and 35 years old who received the YFV17D yellow fever vaccine. V usage is TRBV20-1 and J usage is TRBJ1-6; 11 nucleotides agree with TRBD1. In DNA form, the CDR3 reads TGCAGTGCTAGACCATCGGACAGGGGGCCCTCACCCCTCCACTTT. Protein: CSARPSDRGPSPLHF.